This is a list of T cell receptor beta chains from one sample in a study of CD8+ T cells in alopecia areata. The data were produced by immunoSEQ multiplex PCR, yet TCRdb's version contains in-frame clones alone and is incomplete. The sample consists of over 95,000 clones, 41% of them appearing once. Sequencing input: CD4+ T cells sorted from blood. The source of these receptors is a human donor with alopecia areata. Both conserved end residues are part of each CDR3. Fields, in order: V gene, clone size, J gene, CDR3 protein. Rows may omit the clone size; those that give it use once, few, many or a size class.

v_call: TRBV25-1; clone_size: few; j_call: TRBJ1-5; cdr3_aa: CASSVGGSTQPQHF
v_call: TRBV5-1; clone_size: NA; j_call: TRBJ2-5; cdr3_aa: CASSLMGRSQETQYF
v_call: TRBV7-2; clone_size: NA; j_call: TRBJ2-4; cdr3_aa: CASSPLGGPSIQYF
v_call: TRBV5-1; clone_size: once; j_call: TRBJ2-5; cdr3_aa: CASREGAGVLRMETQYF
v_call: TRBV9; clone_size: NA; j_call: TRBJ2-3; cdr3_aa: CASSFSGGALDTQYF
v_call: TRBV27; clone_size: NA; j_call: TRBJ2-1; cdr3_aa: CASSWTSGGNYNEQFF
v_call: TRBV28; clone_size: NA; j_call: TRBJ1-2; cdr3_aa: CASSLGQGIYGYTF
v_call: TRBV7-9; clone_size: NA; j_call: TRBJ2-7; cdr3_aa: CASSLAGPVGYEQYF
v_call: TRBV9; clone_size: NA; j_call: TRBJ2-5; cdr3_aa: CASSVAGAETQYF
v_call: TRBV7-8; clone_size: NA; j_call: TRBJ2-3; cdr3_aa: CASSLVGVGFTDTQYF
v_call: TRBV6-6; clone_size: few; j_call: TRBJ2-7; cdr3_aa: CASSFPGTSGSYEQYF
v_call: TRBV29-1; clone_size: NA; j_call: TRBJ2-5; cdr3_aa: CSVSRQAQETQYF
v_call: TRBV27; clone_size: NA; j_call: TRBJ1-1; cdr3_aa: CASSLWGADTEAFF
v_call: TRBV28; clone_size: few; j_call: TRBJ1-5; cdr3_aa: CASSRGGNQPQHF
v_call: TRBV29-1; clone_size: NA; j_call: TRBJ1-4; cdr3_aa: CSAAGTDNEKLFF
v_call: TRBV2; clone_size: NA; j_call: NA; cdr3_aa: CASSEQGVTYEQYF
v_call: TRBV30; clone_size: NA; j_call: TRBJ2-2; cdr3_aa: CAWEQGRSAGELFF
v_call: TRBV4-2; clone_size: NA; j_call: TRBJ1-2; cdr3_aa: CASSQDGGNNYGYTF
v_call: TRBV13; clone_size: NA; j_call: TRBJ2-1; cdr3_aa: CASSTFARRGGSYNEQFF
v_call: TRBV27; clone_size: NA; j_call: TRBJ1-4; cdr3_aa: CASSVIRGTNEKLFF
v_call: TRBV2; clone_size: NA; j_call: TRBJ2-7; cdr3_aa: CASSGRTPFSEQYF
v_call: TRBV6-1; clone_size: NA; j_call: TRBJ1-6; cdr3_aa: CASSGTRNSPLHF
v_call: TRBV11-2; clone_size: NA; j_call: TRBJ1-2; cdr3_aa: CASSQDRGYGYTF
v_call: TRBV4-2; clone_size: NA; j_call: TRBJ2-1; cdr3_aa: CASSQEEGTAASNEQFF
v_call: TRBV5-6; clone_size: NA; j_call: TRBJ2-3; cdr3_aa: CASSLAGRLVGTDTQYF
v_call: TRBV12-5; clone_size: NA; j_call: TRBJ2-2; cdr3_aa: CASGLVVAGNTGELFF
v_call: TRBV7-2; clone_size: many; j_call: TRBJ1-3; cdr3_aa: CASSQGGGNTIYF
v_call: TRBV13; clone_size: NA; j_call: TRBJ2-1; cdr3_aa: CASSLRQAPSSYNEQFF
v_call: TRBV2; clone_size: NA; j_call: TRBJ1-5; cdr3_aa: CASSLTTGTNQPQHF
v_call: TRBV5-6; clone_size: NA; j_call: TRBJ2-7; cdr3_aa: CASSLANYEQYF
v_call: TRBV7-6; clone_size: NA; j_call: TRBJ1-5; cdr3_aa: CASSPGFSGGPVNQPQHF
v_call: TRBV30; clone_size: NA; j_call: TRBJ2-2; cdr3_aa: CAWSRLRRDTRRTSGRVAGELFF
v_call: TRBV7-2; clone_size: NA; j_call: TRBJ2-1; cdr3_aa: CASSLVGGLSSYNEQFF
v_call: TRBV6-4; clone_size: NA; j_call: TRBJ2-1; cdr3_aa: CASSLGPGTYNEQFF
v_call: TRBV27; clone_size: NA; j_call: TRBJ2-3; cdr3_aa: CASSFGGRVTDTQYF
v_call: TRBV18; clone_size: NA; j_call: TRBJ2-4; cdr3_aa: CASSPSGGINIQYF